This paragraph reports one T cell receptor (beta chain). This record belongs to a study of blood T cell repertoires in COVID-19. Some clones are missing from TCRdb's copy, which holds only in-frame ones; the method was immunoSEQ multiplex PCR. The sample lists 220,000 or so clones; approximately 91% were seen once. The sample comprised peripheral blood. This TCR came from a man in his fifties or sixties who had recovered from COVID-19.

CDR3 sequence (DNA): TGCGCCAGCAGCTTGAGCGGGGGCCACTCGGGCACAGATACGCAGTATTTT. It encodes CASSLSGGHSGTDTQYF. This chain links TRBV5-1 with TRBJ2-3, with 8 nucleotides matching TRBD2. J gave up 1 base and V 1 base, and 8 bases lay outside the gene matches. Germline lookup yields CDR1 SGHRS and CDR2 YFSETQ. The CDR3 has 17 residues.